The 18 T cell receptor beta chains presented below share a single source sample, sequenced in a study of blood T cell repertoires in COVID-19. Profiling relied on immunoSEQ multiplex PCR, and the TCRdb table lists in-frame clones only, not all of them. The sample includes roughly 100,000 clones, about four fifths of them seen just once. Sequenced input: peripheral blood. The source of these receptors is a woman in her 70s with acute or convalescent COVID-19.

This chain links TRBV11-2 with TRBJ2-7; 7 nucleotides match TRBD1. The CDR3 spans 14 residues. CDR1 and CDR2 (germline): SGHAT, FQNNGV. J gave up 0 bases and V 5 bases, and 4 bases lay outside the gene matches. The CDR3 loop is CASSKQGSSYEQYF. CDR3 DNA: TGTGCCAGCAGCAAACAGGGGTCCTCCTACGAGCAGTACTTC.

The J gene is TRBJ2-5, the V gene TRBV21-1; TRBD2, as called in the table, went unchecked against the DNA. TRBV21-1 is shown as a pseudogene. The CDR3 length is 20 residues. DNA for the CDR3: TGTGCCAGCAGCAAAGCACCTTATTCAACTAGCGGGGGGCACCAAGAGACCCAGTACTTC. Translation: CASSKAPYSTSGGHQETQYF.

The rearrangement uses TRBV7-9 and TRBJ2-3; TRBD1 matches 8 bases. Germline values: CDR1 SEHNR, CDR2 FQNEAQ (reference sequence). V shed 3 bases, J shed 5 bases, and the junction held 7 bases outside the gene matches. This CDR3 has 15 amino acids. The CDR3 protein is CASSFPGGIGDTQYF. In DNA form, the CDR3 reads TGTGCCAGCAGCTTTCCAGGGGGCATCGGAGATACGCAGTATTTT.

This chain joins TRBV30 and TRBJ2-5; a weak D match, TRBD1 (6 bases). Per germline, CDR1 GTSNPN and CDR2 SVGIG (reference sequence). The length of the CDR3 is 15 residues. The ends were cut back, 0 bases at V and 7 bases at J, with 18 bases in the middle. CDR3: CAWSVPDSRSGTQYF. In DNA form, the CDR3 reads TGTGCCTGGAGTGTACCGGACAGTAGAAGCGGGACCCAGTACTTC. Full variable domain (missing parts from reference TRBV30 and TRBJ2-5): SQTIHQWPATLVQPVGSPLSLECTVEGTSNPNLYWYRQAAGRGLQLLFYSVGIGQISSEVPQNLSASRPQDRQFILSSKKLLLSDSGFYLCAWSVPDSRSGTQYFGPGTRLLVL.

CDR3 amino acids: CATSRDRHRESTIYF. The CDR3 coding sequence is TGTGCCACCAGCAGAGATCGTCACAGGGAGAGCACCATATATTTT. V gene TRBV15 combines with J gene TRBJ1-3, with D perhaps TRBD1 (6 bases). The CDR3 consists of 15 residues. With 0 bases removed from V and 9 bases from J, the gap between germline ends came to 15 bases. From germline, CDR1 is LNHNV and CDR2 YYDKDF (reference sequence). Looking up the rest from reference TRBV15 and TRBJ1-3 gives the full variable domain: DAMVIQNPRYQVTQFGKPVTLSCSQTLNHNVMYWYQQKSSQAPKLLFHYYDKDFNNEADTPDNFQSRRPNTSFCFLDIRSPGLGDTAMYLCATSRDRHRESTIYFGEGSWLTVV.

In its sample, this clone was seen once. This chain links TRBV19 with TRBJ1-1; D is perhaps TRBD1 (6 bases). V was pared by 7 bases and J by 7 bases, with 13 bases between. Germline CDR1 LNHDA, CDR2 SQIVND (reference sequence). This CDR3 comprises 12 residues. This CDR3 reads CASMWGPGEAFF. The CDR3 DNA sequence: TGTGCCAGTATGTGGGGGCCGGGTGAAGCTTTCTTT.

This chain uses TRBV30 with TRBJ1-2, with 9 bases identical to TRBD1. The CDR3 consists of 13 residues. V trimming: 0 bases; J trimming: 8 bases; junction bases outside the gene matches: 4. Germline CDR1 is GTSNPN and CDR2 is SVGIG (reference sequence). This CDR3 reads CAWSVQGAEGYTF. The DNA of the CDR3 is TGTGCCTGGAGTGTACAGGGGGCAGAGGGCTACACCTTC.

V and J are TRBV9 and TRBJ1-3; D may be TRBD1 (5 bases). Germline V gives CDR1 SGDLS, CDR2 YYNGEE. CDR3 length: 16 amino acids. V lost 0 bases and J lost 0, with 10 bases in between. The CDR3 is CASSVAAGNSGNTIYF. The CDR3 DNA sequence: TGTGCCAGCAGCGTAGCCGCAGGGAACTCTGGAAACACCATATATTTT.

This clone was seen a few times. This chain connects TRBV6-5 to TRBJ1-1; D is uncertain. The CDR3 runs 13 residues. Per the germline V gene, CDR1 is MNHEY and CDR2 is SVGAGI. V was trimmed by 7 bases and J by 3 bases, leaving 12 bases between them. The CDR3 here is CASTSRSDTEAFF. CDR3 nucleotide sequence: TGTGCCAGCACCTCCCGGTCGGACACTGAAGCTTTCTTT.

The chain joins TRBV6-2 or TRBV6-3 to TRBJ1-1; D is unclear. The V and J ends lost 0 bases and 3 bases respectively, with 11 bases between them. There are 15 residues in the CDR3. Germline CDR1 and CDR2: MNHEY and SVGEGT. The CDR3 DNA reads TGTGCCAGCAGTTACTCGACTCGGCGTTACACTGAAGCTTTCTTT. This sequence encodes CASSYSTRRYTEAFF.

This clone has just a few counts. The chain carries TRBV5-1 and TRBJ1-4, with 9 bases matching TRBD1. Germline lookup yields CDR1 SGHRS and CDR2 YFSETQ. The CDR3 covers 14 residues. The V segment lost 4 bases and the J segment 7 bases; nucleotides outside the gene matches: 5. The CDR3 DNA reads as TGCGCCAGCAGCCTGACAGGGGGAGGTGAAAAACTGTTTTTT. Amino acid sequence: CASSLTGGGEKLFF.

CDR3 DNA: TGTGCCAGCAGTGAATTACGTATGACGGAGGATGAGCAGTTCTTC. Translating gives CASSELRMTEDEQFF. The genes are TRBV6-1 and TRBJ2-1; D possibly corresponds to TRBD2 (5 bases). The CDR3 totals 15 residues. With 2 bases removed from V and 8 bases from J, the gap between germline ends came to 16 bases. Germline lookup yields CDR1 MNHNS and CDR2 SASEGT.

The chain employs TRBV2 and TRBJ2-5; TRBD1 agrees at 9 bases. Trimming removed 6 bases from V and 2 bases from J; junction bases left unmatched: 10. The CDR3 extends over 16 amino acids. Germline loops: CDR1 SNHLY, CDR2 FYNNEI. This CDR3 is CASSMNRGRGQETQYF. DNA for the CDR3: TGTGCCAGCAGCATGAACAGGGGGCGAGGGCAAGAGACCCAGTACTTC.

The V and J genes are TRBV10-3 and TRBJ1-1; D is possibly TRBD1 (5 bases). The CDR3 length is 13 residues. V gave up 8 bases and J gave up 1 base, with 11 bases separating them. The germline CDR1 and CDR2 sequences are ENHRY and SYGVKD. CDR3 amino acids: CAILGEGNTEAFF. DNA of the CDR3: TGTGCCATCTTAGGGGAGGGGAACACTGAAGCTTTCTTT.

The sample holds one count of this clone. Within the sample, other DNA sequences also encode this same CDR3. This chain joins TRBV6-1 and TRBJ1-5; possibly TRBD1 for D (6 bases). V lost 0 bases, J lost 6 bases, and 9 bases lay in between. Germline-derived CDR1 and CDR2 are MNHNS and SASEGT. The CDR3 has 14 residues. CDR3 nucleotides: TGTGCCAGCAGTGAAGCGGGGGCCGGTCAGCCCCAGCATTTT. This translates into CASSEAGAGQPQHF.

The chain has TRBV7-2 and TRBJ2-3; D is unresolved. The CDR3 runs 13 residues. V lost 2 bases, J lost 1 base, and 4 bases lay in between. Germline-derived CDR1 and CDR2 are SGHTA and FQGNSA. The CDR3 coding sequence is TGTGCCAGCAGCTTACCGGGCACAGATACGCAGTATTTT. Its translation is CASSLPGTDTQYF.

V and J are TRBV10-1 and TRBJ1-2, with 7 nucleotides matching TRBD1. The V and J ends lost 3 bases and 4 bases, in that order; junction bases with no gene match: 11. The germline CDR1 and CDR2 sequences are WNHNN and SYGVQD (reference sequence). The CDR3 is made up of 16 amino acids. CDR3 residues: CASSERMERDSYGYTF. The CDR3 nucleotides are TGCGCCAGCAGTGAAAGAATGGAACGGGACAGCTATGGCTACACCTTC.

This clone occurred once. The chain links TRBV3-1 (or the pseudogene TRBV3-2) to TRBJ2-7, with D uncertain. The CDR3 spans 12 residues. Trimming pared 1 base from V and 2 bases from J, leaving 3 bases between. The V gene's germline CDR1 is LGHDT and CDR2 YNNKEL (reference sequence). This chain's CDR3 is CASSQAAYEQYF. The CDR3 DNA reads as TGTGCCAGCAGCCAAGCCGCCTACGAGCAGTACTTC.